This T cell receptor beta chain was observed in a study of cytomegalovirus exposure and HLA in healthy donors. The count of this clone is one. The germline gives CDR1 MNHNS, CDR2 SASEGT. The V gene lost 9 bases and the J gene lost 2 bases, with 14 bases spanning the gap. The CDR3 contains 13 residues. 60 Vbeta and 13 Jbeta primers were used in PCR. Assay: immunoSEQ multiplex PCR; the TCRdb copy retains only in-frame clones and omits some. Altogether about 62,000 clones are present, around 87% being singletons, with the ten largest covering approximately 1.3%. This receptor was obtained from a man between 18 and 35 years old in good health and CMV-seronegative. Sequencing was done on a sample of PBMCs. The chain combines TRBV6-1 with TRBJ2-7, with D perhaps TRBD1 (5 bases). The CDR3 protein is CASYRPTAYEQYF. CDR3 DNA sequence: TGTGCCAGTTACAGGCCAACAGCCTACGAGCAGTACTTC.